This T cell receptor beta chain is drawn from a study of shared clonotypes between healthy human individuals. Overall study context: Researchers drew samples from a couple of women and three men aged 18 to 49.

Regarding the study as a whole: Relative to their counterparts shared across all four donors, non-shared clonotypes exhibited diminished generation probabilities. Generally, naive subsets came out with larger estimated richness than memory subsets.

CDR1 is SGHRS and CDR2 is YFSETQ in the germline V gene. Trimming cost V 0 bases and J 1 base, with 13 bases left between them. The CDR3 extends over 16 amino acids. The table came from immunoSEQ multiplex PCR; TCRdb's copy has only in-frame clones and leaves some out. The sample consists of a few million clones, 90% to 95% of them appearing once. Regarding this clone: The target antigen is unknown.

The sample was naive CD4+ T cells from PBMCs. The subset was: CD45RA+ positively selected. The sequence was collected from a man aged 18 to 30 in good health. Some clones in this sample may be carry-over from other donors' samples. The gene calls are TRBV5-1 and TRBJ2-5, with a tentative D call TRBD2 (6 bases). The CDR3 spells CASSLVGGGAQETQYF. CDR3 in DNA: TGCGCCAGCAGCTTGGTCGGGGGAGGCGCCCAAGAGACCCAGTACTTC.